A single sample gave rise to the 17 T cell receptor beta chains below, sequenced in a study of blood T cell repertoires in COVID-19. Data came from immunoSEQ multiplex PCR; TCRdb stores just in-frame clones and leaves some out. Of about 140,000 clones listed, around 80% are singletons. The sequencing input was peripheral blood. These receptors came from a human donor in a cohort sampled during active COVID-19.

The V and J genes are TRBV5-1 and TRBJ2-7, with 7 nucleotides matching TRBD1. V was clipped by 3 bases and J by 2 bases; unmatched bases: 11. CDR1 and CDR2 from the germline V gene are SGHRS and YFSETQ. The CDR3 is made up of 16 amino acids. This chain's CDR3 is CASSSGPTQGAYEQYF. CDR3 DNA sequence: TGCGCCAGCAGCTCCGGACCTACGCAGGGGGCCTACGAGCAGTACTTC.

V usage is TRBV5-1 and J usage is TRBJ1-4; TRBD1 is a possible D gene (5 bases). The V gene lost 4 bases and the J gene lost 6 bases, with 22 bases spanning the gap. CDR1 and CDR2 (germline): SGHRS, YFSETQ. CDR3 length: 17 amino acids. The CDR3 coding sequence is TGCGCCAGCAGCCCTGGGGGGAGTGCCTCTCAAGATGAAAAACTGTTTTTT. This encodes CASSPGGSASQDEKLFF. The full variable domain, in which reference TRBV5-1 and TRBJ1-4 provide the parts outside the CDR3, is KAGVTQTPRYLIKTRGQQVTLSCSPISGHRSVSWYQQTPGQGLQFLFEYFSETQRNKGNFPGRFSGRQFSNSRSEMNVSTLELGDSALYLCASSPGGSASQDEKLFFGSGTQLSVL.

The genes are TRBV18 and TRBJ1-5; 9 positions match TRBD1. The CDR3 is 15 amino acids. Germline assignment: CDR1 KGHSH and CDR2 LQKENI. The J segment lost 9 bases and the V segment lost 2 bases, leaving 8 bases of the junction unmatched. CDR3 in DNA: TGTGCCAGCTCACCAGGACAGGGGTCCCGAGGGCCCCAGCATTTT. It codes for CASSPGQGSRGPQHF.

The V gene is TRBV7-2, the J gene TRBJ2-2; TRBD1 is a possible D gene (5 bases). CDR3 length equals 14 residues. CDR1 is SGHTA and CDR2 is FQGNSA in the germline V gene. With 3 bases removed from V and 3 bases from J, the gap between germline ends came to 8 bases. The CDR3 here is CASSFQQDTGELFF. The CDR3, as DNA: TGTGCCAGCAGCTTTCAACAGGACACCGGGGAGCTGTTTTTT.

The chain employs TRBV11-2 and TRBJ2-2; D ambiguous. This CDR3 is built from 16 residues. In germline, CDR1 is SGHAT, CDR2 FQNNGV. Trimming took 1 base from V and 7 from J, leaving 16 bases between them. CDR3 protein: CASSLGAGWYDGELFF. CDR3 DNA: TGTGCCAGCAGCTTAGGAGCAGGCTGGTATGACGGGGAGCTGTTTTTT.

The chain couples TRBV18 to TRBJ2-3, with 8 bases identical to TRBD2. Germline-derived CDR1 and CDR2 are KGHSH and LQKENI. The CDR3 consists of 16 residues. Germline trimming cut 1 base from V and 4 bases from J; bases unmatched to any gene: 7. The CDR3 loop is CASSPLTREGADTQYF. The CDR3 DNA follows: TGTGCCAGCTCACCACTTACCCGGGAGGGCGCAGATACGCAGTATTTT.

The CDR3 sequence is CASSRERGRGSEQYF. CDR3 in DNA: TGCGCCAGCAGCCGAGAAAGGGGTAGGGGGAGCGAGCAGTACTTC. The V and J genes are TRBV4-3 and TRBJ2-7, with D tentatively TRBD1 (6 bases). V was clipped by 4 bases and J by 6 bases, with 19 bases between them. This CDR3 spans 15 amino acids. Germline CDR1 reads LGHNA; CDR2 reads YSLEER.

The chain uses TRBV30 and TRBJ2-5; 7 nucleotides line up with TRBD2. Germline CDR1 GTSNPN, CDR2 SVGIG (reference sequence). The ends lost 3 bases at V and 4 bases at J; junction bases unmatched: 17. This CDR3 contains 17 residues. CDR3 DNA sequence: TGTGCCTGGAGAGACGATCGACTAGCCGAAGGTGGAGAGACCCAGTACTTC. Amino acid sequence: CAWRDDRLAEGGETQYF.

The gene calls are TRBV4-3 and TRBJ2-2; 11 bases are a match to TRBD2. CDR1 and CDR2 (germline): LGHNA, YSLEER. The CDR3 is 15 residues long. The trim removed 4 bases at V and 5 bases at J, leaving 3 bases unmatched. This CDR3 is CASSRSGGATGELFF. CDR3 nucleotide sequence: TGCGCCAGCAGCCGTAGCGGGGGGGCTACCGGGGAGCTGTTTTTT.

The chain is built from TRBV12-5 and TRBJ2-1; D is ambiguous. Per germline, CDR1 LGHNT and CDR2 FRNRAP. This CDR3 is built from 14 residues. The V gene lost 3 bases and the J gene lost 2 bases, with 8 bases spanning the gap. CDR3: CASGFVLTYNEQFF. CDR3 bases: TGTGCTAGTGGTTTCGTTTTAACCTACAATGAGCAGTTCTTC.

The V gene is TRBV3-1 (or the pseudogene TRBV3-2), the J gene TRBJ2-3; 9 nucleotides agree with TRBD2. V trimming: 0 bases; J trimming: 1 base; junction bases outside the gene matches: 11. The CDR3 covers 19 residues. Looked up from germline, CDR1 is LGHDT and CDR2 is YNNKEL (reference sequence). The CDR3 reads CASSQDLLGRTSGTDTQYF. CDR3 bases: TGTGCCAGCAGCCAAGATCTACTGGGCCGGACTAGCGGCACAGATACGCAGTATTTT.

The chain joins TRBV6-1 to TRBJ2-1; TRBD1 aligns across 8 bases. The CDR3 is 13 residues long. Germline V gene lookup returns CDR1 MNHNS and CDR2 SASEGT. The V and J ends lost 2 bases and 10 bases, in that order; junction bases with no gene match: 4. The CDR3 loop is CASSERWTGEQFF. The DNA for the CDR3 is TGTGCCAGCAGTGAAAGGTGGACAGGGGAGCAGTTCTTC.

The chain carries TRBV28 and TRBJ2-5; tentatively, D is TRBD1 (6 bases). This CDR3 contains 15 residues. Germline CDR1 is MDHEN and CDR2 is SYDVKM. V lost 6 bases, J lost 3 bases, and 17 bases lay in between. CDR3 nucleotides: TGTGCCAGCAGCCCAGTAGGACAGAGAAAAGAGACCCAGTACTTC. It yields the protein CASSPVGQRKETQYF.

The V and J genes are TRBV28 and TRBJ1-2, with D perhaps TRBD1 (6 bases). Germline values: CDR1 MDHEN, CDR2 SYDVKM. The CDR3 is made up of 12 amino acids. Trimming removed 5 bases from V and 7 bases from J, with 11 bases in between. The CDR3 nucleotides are TGTGCCAGCAGTCCCGGGGGGCGTGGCTACACCTTC. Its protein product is CASSPGGRGYTF.

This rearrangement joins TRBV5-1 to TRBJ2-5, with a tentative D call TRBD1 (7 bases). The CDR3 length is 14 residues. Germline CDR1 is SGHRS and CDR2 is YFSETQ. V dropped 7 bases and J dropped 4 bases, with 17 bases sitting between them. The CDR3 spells CASGRTGGVETQYF. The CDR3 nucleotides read TGCGCCAGCGGGAGGACAGGCGGGGTAGAGACCCAGTACTTC. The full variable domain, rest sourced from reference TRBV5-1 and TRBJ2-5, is KAGVTQTPRYLIKTRGQQVTLSCSPISGHRSVSWYQQTPGQGLQFLFEYFSETQRNKGNFPGRFSGRQFSNSRSEMNVSTLELGDSALYLCASGRTGGVETQYFGPGTRLLVL.

The CDR3 region has the DNA TGTGCCAGCAGCATTACTAGCGGGGGGCCCCCCGGCACAGATACGCAGTATTTT. Translating it yields CASSITSGGPPGTDTQYF. The rearrangement joins TRBV11-3 to TRBJ2-3, with 12 bases matching TRBD2. The V gene's germline CDR1 is SGHNT and CDR2 YENEEA. This CDR3 spans 18 amino acids. Trimming cost V 5 bases and J 1 base; bases outside gene matches: 10.

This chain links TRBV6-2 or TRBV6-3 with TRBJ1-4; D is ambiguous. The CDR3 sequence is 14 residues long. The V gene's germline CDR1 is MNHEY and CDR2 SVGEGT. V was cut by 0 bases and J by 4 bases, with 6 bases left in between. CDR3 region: CASSYSSSNEKLFF. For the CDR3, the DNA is TGTGCCAGCAGTTACTCTAGCAGTAATGAAAAACTGTTTTTT.